This T cell receptor (beta chain) is from a study of T cell changes during pregnancy in multiple sclerosis. Sequenced by immunoSEQ multiplex PCR; TCRdb stores in-frame clones only, minus some. The sample has around 72,000 clones, around 90% seen once. There are 10 residues in the CDR3. Germline V gives CDR1 DFQATT, CDR2 SNEGSKA (reference sequence). The rearrangement uses TRBV20-1 and TRBJ1-2; D is unresolved. The specimen comprised CD4+ T cells from peripheral blood mononuclear cells, sampled before pregnancy. The TCR originated in a female donor with multiple sclerosis, enrolled in a pregnancy study. The CDR3 protein is CRPENYGYTF. CDR3 bases: TGCAGGCCTGAGAACTATGGCTACACCTTC.